The entry below gives a single TCR beta chain sequence along with its context. Its antigen is not identified. V lost 0 bases to trimming and J lost 12 bases; unmatched junction nucleotides: 2. The germline gives CDR1 GTSNPN, CDR2 SVGIG (reference sequence). There are 11 residues in the CDR3. The record originates from a study of T-cell reconstitution after alpha-beta-depleted transplantation in children. Unique molecular identifiers were incorporated during preparation of the TCRbeta library. TCRdb called the PCR reads again in MiXCR, with one record for every CDR3 protein. The table lists some 350,000 distinct CDR3 sequences, 15% to 20% of them singletons. Findings and caveats of the study: Several hundred expanded graft clones reportedly were the source of alpha-beta T cells about two months after transplant. From surviving recipient T cells and thymic progenitors came the high day-60 TCRbeta diversity observed in some patients.

The chain has TRBV30 and TRBJ2-1; 7 nucleotides match TRBD2. Sequenced here: PBMCs, mostly from graft donor cells, sampled 360 days after TCRalphabeta/CD19-depleted stem cell transplant. The sequence was obtained from a male patient between 2 and 10 years old who had a stem cell transplant for acute lymphoblastic leukemia, so the T cells may come from the graft donor. In nucleotides, the CDR3 is TGTGCCTGGAGTGTAGCGGGACTGCAGTTCTTC. Translating gives CAWSVAGLQFF.